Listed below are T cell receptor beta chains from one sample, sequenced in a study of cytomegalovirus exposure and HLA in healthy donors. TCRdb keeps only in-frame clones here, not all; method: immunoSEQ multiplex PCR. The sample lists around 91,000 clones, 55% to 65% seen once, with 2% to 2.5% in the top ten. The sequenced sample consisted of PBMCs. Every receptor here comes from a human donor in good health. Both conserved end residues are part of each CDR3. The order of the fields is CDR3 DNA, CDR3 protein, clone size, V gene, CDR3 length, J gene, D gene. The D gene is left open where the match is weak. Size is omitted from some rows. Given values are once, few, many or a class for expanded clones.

TGCGCCAGCAGCCAAGTTAGGACAGGGGAATTGGGCTACACCTTC CASSQVRTGELGYTF few TRBV4-3 15 TRBJ1-2 TRBD1
TGTGCCAGCAGAGCCGGGACAGGGAATGGCTACACCTTC CASRAGTGNGYTF . TRBV7-2 13 TRBJ1-2 TRBD1
TGTGCCAGCAGCGTAGTCCCCTCGTACCAAGAGACCCAGTACTTC CASSVVPSYQETQYF few TRBV9 15 TRBJ2-5 .
TGTGCCAGCAGTGAAGTCTTGAACACTGAAGCTTTCTTT CASSEVLNTEAFF once TRBV6-1 13 TRBJ1-1 .
TGTGCCAGCACCGACAGGGAATTTGGCTACACCTTC CASTDREFGYTF few TRBV6-6 12 TRBJ1-2 TRBD1
TGTGCCTGGAGTGCGGGAGGCTACGAGCAGTACTTC CAWSAGGYEQYF . TRBV30 12 TRBJ2-7 TRBD2
TGTGCCAGTACCGCCTTTGGACAGGGGGATGCTTATACGCAGTATTTT CASTAFGQGDAYTQYF . TRBV19 16 TRBJ2-3 TRBD1
TGTGCCAGCAGCAAAACCGCGGCTCGACTAGCTTTATGCTCCTACGAGCAGTACTTC CASSKTAARLALCSYEQYF . TRBV21-1 19 TRBJ2-7 .
TGTGCCAGCATCGGGCGGCGGGGCATCTCCTACGAGCAGTACTTC CASIGRRGISYEQYF . TRBV5-8 15 TRBJ2-7 .
TGTGCCAGCAGCGGGGGTCACCTAGCTGGCTACACCTTC CASSGGHLAGYTF few TRBV9 13 TRBJ1-2 .
TGTGCCAGCAGGGGACTAGCGGGGGGCGGGAACACCGGGGAGCTGTTTTTT CASRGLAGGGNTGELFF . TRBV25-1 17 TRBJ2-2 TRBD2
TGCGCCAGCAGCTTGATTCCGGGGGGGACTGAAGCTTTCTTT CASSLIPGGTEAFF once TRBV5-1 14 TRBJ1-1 .
TGCGCCAGCAGCAGAGCCGGGACAACCTACGAGCAGTACTTC CASSRAGTTYEQYF . TRBV4-3 14 TRBJ2-7 .